This TCR beta chain was captured by sequencing in a study of radiation and T cells in renal cell carcinoma. Using immunoSEQ multiplex PCR, the repertoire was profiled, and TCRdb retains in-frame clones only, with some absent. The sample has around 140,000 clones, approximately 87% seen once. This CDR3 has 14 amino acids. Germline loops: CDR1 ENHRY, CDR2 SYGVKD. V lost 4 bases and J lost 5, with 11 bases in between. This clone came up once. Time point denoted: baseline pretreatment blood. The sample's treatment: 15 Gy SBRT to primary tumor, nephrectomy 4 weeks later. Material: blood, obtained from a patient whose treatment included radiotherapy and nephrectomy. The chain couples TRBV10-3 to TRBJ2-2; possibly TRBD1 for D (5 bases). This receptor was obtained from a woman aged 45-65 years with renal cell carcinoma. As DNA, the CDR3 is TGTGCCATCAGTGTAGGGGATTGGACCGGGGAGCTGTTTTTT. It encodes CAISVGDWTGELFF.